The 26 T cell receptor beta chains below come from one sample, sequenced in a study of T cells in localized non-small cell lung cancer (dated by TCRdb to between 2020 and 2021). The library relied on the immunoSEQ multiplex PCR assay. TCRdb obtained this table from immuneACCESS and retained in-frame rearrangements with V and J assigned. These tables miss some clones; where compared with another copy, unresolved V genes account for less than half of the shortfall, and the remainder is unexplained. This sample comprises 2,500 to 3,500 clones, about 20% of them detected only once. The top ten constitute 20% to 30% of the sample. Source: lung tumor tissue, taken before any cancer treatment. Source of these receptors: a male donor aged 60 or over with stage II squamous cell lung carcinoma.

V gene TRBV18 combines with J gene TRBJ2-1; D unclear. Per the germline V gene, CDR1 is KGHSH and CDR2 is LQKENI. The CDR3 loop spans 15 amino acids. The V end lost 2 bases, the J end lost 4 bases, and 12 bases lay between the germline ends. The CDR3 loop reads CASSPSPRRYNEQFF. In nucleotides, the CDR3 is TGTGCCAGCTCACCATCCCCGCGCCGATACAATGAGCAGTTCTTC.

By proportion, this clone is medium-sized. The V and J genes are TRBV9 and TRBJ2-5; unclear D gene. This CDR3 comprises 13 residues. In germline, CDR1 is SGDLS, CDR2 YYNGEE. The germline V and J ends were trimmed by 0 bases and 3 bases, with 6 bases remaining between them. CDR3 DNA sequence: TGTGCCAGCAGCGTAGCGGGCGAAGAGACCCAGTACTTC. Its protein is CASSVAGEETQYF.

The chain recombines TRBV6-8 with TRBJ2-7, with 8 bases identical to TRBD2. The trim removed 5 bases at V and 2 bases at J, leaving 5 bases unmatched. CDR1 and CDR2 (germline): MNHGY, SAAAGT. The CDR3 covers 14 residues. The CDR3: CASSGPGLAYEQYF. In nucleotides, the CDR3 is TGTGCCAGCAGTGGACCGGGACTAGCCTACGAGCAGTACTTC.

As DNA, the CDR3 is TGTGCCAGCAGCCAACGACAGGGGGCCGGGAATGAGCAGTTCTTC. Protein product: CASSQRQGAGNEQFF. V and J are TRBV7-6 and TRBJ2-1; 10 bases are shared with TRBD1. This CDR3 is built from 15 residues. From germline, CDR1 is SGHVS and CDR2 FNYEAQ. The V and J ends lost 5 bases and 7 bases, in that order; junction bases with no gene match: 8.

The genes are TRBV12-5 and TRBJ2-7; 8 bases line up with TRBD1. The CDR3 runs to 15 residues. V gave up 6 bases and J gave up 0 bases; unmatched junction bases: 7. The germline gives CDR1 LGHNT, CDR2 FRNRAP. The CDR3 bases are TGTGCTAGTGGCTCGGGACAGGCCCACTCCTACGAGCAGTACTTC. Its protein product is CASGSGQAHSYEQYF.

The gene calls are TRBV6-1 and TRBJ2-7, with D tentatively TRBD1 or TRBD2 (5 bases each). Germline V lookup: CDR1 MNHNS, CDR2 SASEGT. The ends were cut back, 0 bases at V and 5 bases at J, with 11 bases in the middle. The CDR3 totals 14 residues. CDR3 region: CASSEAAGDDEQYF. The CDR3 DNA is TGTGCCAGCAGTGAAGCCGCCGGGGACGACGAGCAGTACTTC.

Only a few counts were recorded for this clone. The gene calls are TRBV6-8 and TRBJ2-3; 11 bases are shared with TRBD2. The CDR3 totals 17 residues. V dropped 6 bases and J dropped 1; count of bases not matched to a gene: 9. Germline CDR1 reads MNHGY; CDR2 reads SAAAGT. The CDR3 is CASSPKSSGGRTDTQYF. In DNA, the CDR3 is TGTGCCAGCAGCCCCAAATCTAGCGGGGGGCGCACAGATACGCAGTATTTT.

The J gene is TRBJ1-2, the V gene TRBV30, with D unresolved. Germline CDR1 GTSNPN, CDR2 SVGIG (reference sequence). The CDR3 extends over 13 amino acids. V lost 4 bases and J lost 8, with 17 bases in between. The CDR3 DNA reads TGTGCCTGGAACTCTACACCGCAGAAGGGCTACACCTTC. Translation gives CAWNSTPQKGYTF.

The chain is built from TRBV29-1 and TRBJ2-7, with 9 bases identical to TRBD2. After removal of 4 bases from V and 3 bases from J, the junction contained 4 bases not matched to a gene. The germline V gene encodes CDR1 SQVTM and CDR2 ANQGSEA. The CDR3 is 13 amino acids. CDR3 loop: CSVGGLALYEQYF. CDR3 sequence (DNA): TGCAGCGTTGGGGGACTAGCCCTCTACGAGCAGTACTTC.

This clone has only a few counts. The chain combines TRBV6-8 with TRBJ2-3; 12 bases align to TRBD2. CDR3 length: 16 amino acids. Trimming cost V 7 bases and J 5 bases; bases outside gene matches: 10. CDR1 and CDR2 (germline): MNHGY, SAAAGT. The CDR3 loop is CASTETSGRWGDTQYF. In nucleotides, the CDR3 is TGTGCCAGCACCGAGACTAGCGGGAGATGGGGAGATACGCAGTATTTT.

By share, this clone ranks as medium-sized. The chain joins TRBV9 to TRBJ1-1; D is possibly TRBD1 (6 bases). The CDR3 is 13 amino acids. Germline V lookup: CDR1 SGDLS, CDR2 YYNGEE. Trimming took 5 bases from V and 2 from J, leaving 10 bases between them. CDR3 protein: CASSTDSNTEAFF. The DNA for the CDR3 is TGTGCCAGCAGTACGGACAGTAACACTGAAGCTTTCTTT.

A few counts support this clone. The chain joins TRBV11-3 to TRBJ2-1, with 8 bases identical to TRBD1. The germline gives CDR1 SGHNT, CDR2 YENEEA. CDR3 length: 15 residues. After removal of 5 bases from V and 2 bases from J, the junction contained 5 bases not matched to a gene. Written as DNA, the CDR3 is TGTGCCAGCAGCCCGATGACAGGGGCCTACAATGAGCAGTTCTTC. Protein: CASSPMTGAYNEQFF.

V usage is TRBV15 and J usage is TRBJ1-2; TRBD1 agrees at 10 bases. This CDR3 contains 15 residues. Trimming cost V 0 bases and J 7 bases; bases outside gene matches: 5. Germline CDR1 is LNHNV and CDR2 is YYDKDF (reference sequence). The CDR3 DNA follows: TGTGCCACCAGCAGAGATGTTCGGGACAGGGGTGGCTACACCTTC. Translated, it gives CATSRDVRDRGGYTF. Full variable domain (missing parts from reference TRBV15 and TRBJ1-2): DAMVIQNPRYQVTQFGKPVTLSCSQTLNHNVMYWYQQKSSQAPKLLFHYYDKDFNNEADTPDNFQSRRPNTSFCFLDIRSPGLGDTAMYLCATSRDVRDRGGYTFGSGTRLTVV.

The sample holds a few counts of this clone. The chain joins TRBV28 to TRBJ1-4, with unresolved D. V shed 6 bases and J shed 1 base, with 6 bases lying between them. The CDR3 is 13 residues long. The germline gives CDR1 MDHEN, CDR2 SYDVKM. Here the CDR3 DNA reads TGTGCCAGCAGCACCCAAACTAATGAAAAACTGTTTTTT. This translates into CASSTQTNEKLFF. The whole variable domain, remainder taken from reference TRBV28 and TRBJ1-4, is DVKVTQSSRYLVKRTGEKVFLECVQDMDHENMFWYRQDPGLGLRLIYFSYDVKMKEKGDIPEGYSVSREKKERFSLILESASTNQTSMYLCASSTQTNEKLFFGSGTQLSVL.

In its sample, this clone ranks as medium-sized. The chain joins TRBV6-8 to TRBJ2-5; D possibly matches TRBD1 or TRBD2 (5 bases each). V was trimmed by 8 bases and J by 2 bases, leaving 15 bases between them. Germline V CDR1 and CDR2: MNHGY, SAAAGT. The CDR3 is made up of 14 amino acids. The CDR3 here is CASQGRPYQETQYF. The CDR3 bases are TGTGCCAGCCAGGGACGGCCGTATCAAGAGACCCAGTACTTC.

This clone was counted between two and nine times. The rearrangement uses TRBV6-8 and TRBJ1-2, with TRBD1 as a possible D gene (6 bases). In germline, CDR1 is MNHGY, CDR2 SAAAGT. V was trimmed by 4 bases and J by 5 bases, leaving 14 bases between them. The length of the CDR3 is 14 residues. CDR3 sequence: CASSSPGVGYGYTF. For the CDR3, the DNA is TGTGCCAGCAGTTCTCCAGGGGTTGGATATGGCTACACCTTC.

A few counts support this clone. V gene TRBV11-3 combines with J gene TRBJ2-7, with 13 bases that match TRBD2. Germline V gives CDR1 SGHNT, CDR2 YENEEA. Trimming removed 6 bases from V and 4 bases from J; junction bases left unmatched: 6. The CDR3 is made up of 15 amino acids. The CDR3 nucleotides read TGTGCCAGCAGACCCCGGACTAGCGGGAGTTACGAGCAGTACTTC. Its protein product is CASRPRTSGSYEQYF. Full variable domain (remainder filled in from reference TRBV11-3 and TRBJ2-7): EAGVVQSPRYKIIEKKQPVAFWCNPISGHNTLYWYLQNLGQGPELLIRYENEEAVDDSQLPKDRFSAERLKGVDSTLKIQPAELGDSAVYLCASRPRTSGSYEQYFGPGTRLTVT.

The table lists this clone with a few counts. This chain's CDR3 is CASSLSAGGRGLEQFF. DNA for the CDR3: TGTGCCAGCAGCTTATCAGCGGGGGGCCGGGGATTGGAGCAGTTCTTC. The chain carries TRBV11-3 and TRBJ2-1, with TRBD2 identical over 9 bases. CDR3 size: 16 residues. From germline, CDR1 is SGHNT and CDR2 YENEEA. J lost 10 bases, V lost 2 bases, and 12 bases had no gene match.

The rearrangement joins TRBV18 to TRBJ2-2, with 7 bases matching TRBD1. The CDR3 is 14 residues long. Trimming at V came to 3 bases and at J to 4 bases, leaving 2 bases not matched to a gene. Germline V gene sequence: CDR1 KGHSH, CDR2 LQKENI. The chain's CDR3 is CASSPYRGTGELFF. The CDR3 DNA follows: TGTGCCAGCTCACCGTACAGGGGCACCGGGGAGCTGTTTTTT.

The V call is TRBV6-8, the J call TRBJ2-3; no clear D. Per the germline V gene, CDR1 is MNHGY and CDR2 is SAAAGT. Trimming took off 1 base at V and 2 bases at J, with 4 bases between the two ends. CDR3 length: 13 residues. CDR3 DNA sequence: TGTGCCAGCAGTTACTTAGACACAGATACGCAGTATTTT. It specifies CASSYLDTDTQYF.

This clone was detected ten times or more. This chain uses TRBV9 with TRBJ2-5; no firm D call. Trimming shortened V by 4 bases and J by 5 bases, and 9 bases separated the two germline ends. CDR3 length: 12 amino acids. Germline V gene lookup returns CDR1 SGDLS and CDR2 YYNGEE. CDR3 DNA: TGTGCCAGCAGCTTAGGTGCCGAGACCCAGTACTTC. Protein product: CASSLGAETQYF.

V usage is TRBV11-3 and J usage is TRBJ2-7; 8 bases match TRBD2. Trimming cost V 3 bases and J 4 bases; bases outside gene matches: 14. The CDR3 totals 17 residues. Germline CDR1 SGHNT, CDR2 YENEEA. The CDR3 nucleotides are TGTGCCAGCAGCTTGGGATTGGGGCGCGGGAGGAGTTACGAGCAGTACTTC. Amino acids: CASSLGLGRGRSYEQYF.

The genes are TRBV18 and TRBJ1-1, with a tentative D call TRBD1 (5 bases). This CDR3 is 15 amino acids long. Trimming took off 0 bases at V and 1 base at J, with 9 bases between the two ends. Germline V gene data show CDR1 as KGHSH and CDR2 as LQKENI. The CDR3 nucleotides are TGTGCCAGCTCACCACCGGCGCAGGGGAACACTGAAGCTTTCTTT. Its protein is CASSPPAQGNTEAFF.

The chain has TRBV19 and TRBJ2-7; the D is unclear. CDR1 LNHDA and CDR2 SQIVND come from the germline V gene (reference sequence). There are 12 residues in the CDR3. Written as DNA, the CDR3 is TGTACGAATCCGGACGGATCCTACGAGCAGTACTTC. It is translated as CTNPDGSYEQYF. The whole variable domain, filled in from reference TRBV19 and TRBJ2-7, reads DGGITQSPKYLFRKEGQNVTLSCEQNLNHDAMYWYRQDPGQGLRLIYYSQIVNDFQKGDIAEGYSVSREKKESFPLTVTSAQKNPTAFYLCTNPDGSYEQYFGPGTRLTVT.

V gene TRBV19 combines with J gene TRBJ2-3, with a possible D match to TRBD1 (5 bases). The germline CDR1 and CDR2 sequences are LNHDA and SQIVND (reference sequence). The CDR3 length is 15 residues. V lost 3 bases to trimming and J lost 4 bases, with 14 bases between them. The CDR3 DNA is TGTGCCAGTAGTATGGGGCAGAAGAGTCCAGATACGCAGTATTTT. Protein sequence: CASSMGQKSPDTQYF.

This rearrangement joins TRBV15 to TRBJ2-2, with 7 bases identical to TRBD1. With 2 bases clipped from V and 5 bases from J, the junction kept 5 bases outside the gene matches. From germline, CDR1 is LNHNV and CDR2 YYDKDF (reference sequence). The length of the CDR3 is 15 residues. CDR3 nucleotide sequence: TGTGCCACCAGCAGACTTGGACAGGTTACCGGGGAGCTGTTTTTT. Its protein product is CATSRLGQVTGELFF.